This T cell receptor (beta chain) was recovered during a study of T cells in Graves' hyperthyroidism and ophthalmopathy. Germline lookup yields CDR1 SGHRS and CDR2 YFSETQ. This CDR3 contains 13 residues. The V end lost 2 bases, the J end lost 4 bases, and 7 bases lay between the germline ends. This clonotype was counted ten times or more. TCR beta CDR3 regions were amplified from RNA transcripts. Primed by the HTBI set, a first-round RT-PCR was run on the TCR CDR3. Each CDR3 protein is one row after TCRdb ran MiXCR on the multiplex PCR reads. This table has about 480,000 distinct CDR3 sequences, approximately 15% appearing once.

V is TRBV5-1 and J is TRBJ2-1; perhaps TRBD1 as D (5 bases). The TCR sequence derives from a young woman with Graves' hyperthyroidism. Material: blood. This CDR3 is CASSFDRYNEQFF. As DNA, the CDR3 is TGCGCCAGCAGCTTCGACAGATACAATGAGCAGTTCTTC.